This TCR beta chain was retrieved from a study of Ad26.COV2.S vaccination and SARS-CoV-2 variants. The junction had 5 bases not matched to a gene; V was cut back by 6 bases and J by 5 bases. Germline V gives CDR1 ENHRY, CDR2 SYGVKD. This CDR3 comprises 14 residues. Treatment indicated: 19 received Ad26.COV2.S at low or high dose, single or two shots; several received placebo; per-sample allocation not given. Material that was analyzed had been drawn on day 63 after the first vaccine or placebo injection. Produced via immunoSEQ multiplex PCR; TCRdb's table is partial and in-frame only. The profile shows hundreds of thousands of clones, around 90% of them singletons.

The sequence came from a person aged 18-60 years who received the Ad26.COV2.S COVID-19 vaccine or a placebo. The gene calls are TRBV10-3 and TRBJ2-7, with 12 bases identical to TRBD2. Sample: peripheral blood, taken in a trial of Ad26.COV2.S vaccine versus placebo. The CDR3: CAISPTSGSDEQYF. CDR3 DNA: TGTGCCATCAGCCCGACTAGCGGGAGCGACGAGCAGTACTTC.